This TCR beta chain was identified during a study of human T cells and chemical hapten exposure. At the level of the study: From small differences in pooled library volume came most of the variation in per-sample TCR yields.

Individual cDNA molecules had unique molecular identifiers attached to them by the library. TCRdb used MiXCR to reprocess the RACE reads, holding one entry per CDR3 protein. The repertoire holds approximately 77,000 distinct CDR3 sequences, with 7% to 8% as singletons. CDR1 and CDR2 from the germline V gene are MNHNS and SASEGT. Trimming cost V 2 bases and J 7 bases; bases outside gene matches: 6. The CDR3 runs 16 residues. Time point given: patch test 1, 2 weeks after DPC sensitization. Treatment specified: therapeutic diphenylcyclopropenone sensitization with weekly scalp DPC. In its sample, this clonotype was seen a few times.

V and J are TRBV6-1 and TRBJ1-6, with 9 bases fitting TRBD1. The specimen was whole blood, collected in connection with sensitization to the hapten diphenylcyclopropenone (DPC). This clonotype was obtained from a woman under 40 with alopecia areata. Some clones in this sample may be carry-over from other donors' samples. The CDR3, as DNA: TGTGCCAGCAGTGAAACAGGGGGCTTCTCAAATTCACCCCTCCACTTT. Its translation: CASSETGGFSNSPLHF.